One and the same sample provided the 21 T cell receptor beta chains below, sequenced in a study of beta chain features in type 1 diabetes. Investigators reverse transcribed all isolated RNA, so they sequenced expressed TCRB transcripts. Method: immunoSEQ multiplex PCR; TCRdb's copy keeps in-frame clones and lacks some. The sample has hundreds of thousands of clones; about 15% are singletons. The specimen sequenced was central memory CD4+ T cells from blood. The receptors here all came from a man aged 25-45 years in good health.

Only a few counts were recorded for this clone. J is TRBJ1-5 and V is TRBV6-5; no clear D gene. This CDR3 spans 12 amino acids. Germline V gene sequence: CDR1 MNHEY, CDR2 SVGAGI. V lost 8 bases and J lost 6, with 11 bases in between. CDR3 nucleotides: TGTGCCAGCTGCGGCCTCGCTCAGCCCCAGCATTTT. This translates into CASCGLAQPQHF.

The chain links TRBV6-6 to TRBJ1-1; the D is unclear. Germline V gene lookup returns CDR1 MNHNY and CDR2 SVGAGI (reference sequence). V lost 2 bases and J 0 bases, leaving 13 bases between the germline ends. This CDR3 spans 16 amino acids. The CDR3 reads CASSYPSEGLNTEAFF. Here the CDR3 DNA reads TGTGCCAGCAGTTACCCGAGTGAGGGCTTGAACACTGAAGCTTTCTTT.

This clone was observed a handful of times. The chain links TRBV11-2 to TRBJ2-3; the match to TRBD2 covers 8 bases. J lost 1 base, V lost 5 bases, and 2 bases had no gene match. CDR1 and CDR2 from the germline V gene are SGHAT and FQNNGV. This CDR3 has 14 amino acids. CDR3 nucleotides: TGTGCCAGCAGCCATAGCGGGGGCACAGATACGCAGTATTTT. This sequence encodes CASSHSGGTDTQYF.

This clone was counted many times. The CDR3 sequence is CASSFTRNEQFF. CDR3 DNA sequence: TGTGCCAGCAGCTTTACGAGGAATGAGCAGTTCTTC. The chain uses TRBV5-4 and TRBJ2-1; D is undetermined. Deletions cut 2 bases from V and 7 bases from J, with 7 bases between. The CDR3 is made up of 12 amino acids. The germline gives CDR1 SGHNT, CDR2 YYREEE (reference sequence).

V usage is TRBV13 and J usage is TRBJ1-3; tentatively, D is TRBD1 (5 bases). The V end was cut by 0 bases, the J end by 3 bases, with 12 bases between. This CDR3 comprises 16 residues. Germline assignment: CDR1 PRHDT and CDR2 FYEKMQ (reference sequence). Here the CDR3 DNA reads TGTGCCAGCAGCTTAGGCCCTCGGGGGGATGGAAACACCATATATTTT. This encodes CASSLGPRGDGNTIYF.

The chain combines TRBV5-1 with TRBJ2-7, with D possibly TRBD2 on 6 matching bases. The germline CDR1 and CDR2 sequences are SGHRS and YFSETQ. Trimming removed 5 bases from V and 2 bases from J, with 11 bases in between. This CDR3 comprises 13 residues. CDR3 bases: TGCGCCAGCAGATACGGGACTCCCTACGAGCAGTACTTC. Translation: CASRYGTPYEQYF. Variable domain in full (rest from reference TRBV5-1 and TRBJ2-7): KAGVTQTPRYLIKTRGQQVTLSCSPISGHRSVSWYQQTPGQGLQFLFEYFSETQRNKGNFPGRFSGRQFSNSRSEMNVSTLELGDSALYLCASRYGTPYEQYFGPGTRLTVT.

This clone was detected ten times or more. V is TRBV4-1 and J is TRBJ1-4; D is possibly TRBD1 (6 bases). The germline gives CDR1 MGHRA, CDR2 YSYEKL. CDR3 length: 16 amino acids. Trimming left V 0 bases short and J 8 bases short, with 16 bases between. The CDR3 DNA follows: TGCGCCAGCAGCCAAGACTTACAGGGTTTGGGAGAAAAACTGTTTTTT. Amino acids: CASSQDLQGLGEKLFF.

The CDR3, as DNA: TGTGCCATCAGTCCAACCCGGGAGTACGGGGAGCTGTTTTTT. Protein sequence: CAISPTREYGELFF. The chain uses TRBV10-3 and TRBJ2-2; D is possibly TRBD2 (6 bases). This CDR3 is built from 14 residues. V lost 5 bases, J lost 7 bases, and 14 bases lay in between. Germline values: CDR1 ENHRY, CDR2 SYGVKD.

This clone turned up a few times. CDR3 coding DNA: TGTGCCAGTAACCCCTTAACGGGACAGACGAACACTGAAGCTTTCTTT. Its translation is CASNPLTGQTNTEAFF. V gene TRBV19 combines with J gene TRBJ1-1; 7 bases match TRBD1. V lost 7 bases, J lost 1 base, and 12 bases stayed unmatched. Germline V lookup: CDR1 LNHDA, CDR2 SQIVND (reference sequence). This CDR3 is 16 amino acids long.

This clone was detected a few times. The chain combines TRBV7-9 with TRBJ2-7; D may be TRBD2 (5 bases). In germline, CDR1 is SEHNR, CDR2 FQNEAQ (reference sequence). The CDR3 has 10 amino acids. CDR3: CAREQYEQYV. DNA of the CDR3: TGTGCAAGGGAGCAATACGAGCAGTACGTC.

This clone was picked up a small number of times. The chain has TRBV9 and TRBJ2-1; no reliable D call. Germline V gives CDR1 SGDLS, CDR2 YYNGEE. The CDR3 has 15 residues. Trimming took 3 bases from V and 0 from J, leaving 10 bases between them. CDR3 sequence reads: CASSGWELSYNEQFF. The CDR3 nucleotides read TGTGCCAGCAGCGGCTGGGAACTCTCCTACAATGAGCAGTTCTTC. The variable domain in full, with the rest retrieved from reference TRBV9 and TRBJ2-1, is DSGVTQTPKHLITATGQRVTLRCSPRSGDLSVYWYQQSLDQGLQFLIQYYNGEERAKGNILERFSAQQFPDLHSELNLSSLELGDSALYFCASSGWELSYNEQFFGPGTRLTVL.

The chain uses TRBV5-1 and TRBJ1-2; the D is unclear. Per germline, CDR1 SGHRS and CDR2 YFSETQ. The CDR3 is made up of 13 amino acids. The V and J ends lost 0 bases and 8 bases respectively, with 11 bases between them. In DNA, the CDR3 is TGCGCCAGCAGCTTGGGGCAGGATAAAGGCTACACCTTC. Translating gives CASSLGQDKGYTF.

The chain is built from TRBV7-2 and TRBJ1-1; D uncertain. Germline loops: CDR1 SGHTA, CDR2 FQGNSA. Trimming removed 5 bases from V and 7 bases from J, with 20 bases in between. The CDR3 contains 15 residues. CDR3: CASSPLPGRDHEAFF. The DNA for the CDR3 is TGTGCCAGCAGCCCACTACCCGGAAGGGATCATGAAGCTTTCTTT.

V gene TRBV5-4 combines with J gene TRBJ2-5; D unclear. CDR1 is SGHNT and CDR2 is YYREEE in the germline V gene (reference sequence). The CDR3 loop spans 13 amino acids. V was shortened by 0 bases and J by 2 bases, with 5 bases between the two germline ends. The CDR3 DNA is TGTGCCAGCAGCTTGGGCGCACAAGAGACCCAGTACTTC. Protein product: CASSLGAQETQYF.

V usage is TRBV25-1 and J usage is TRBJ1-4; D not certain. V was clipped by 3 bases and J by 3 bases, with 8 bases between them. Germline loops: CDR1 MGHDK, CDR2 SYGVNS. The length of the CDR3 is 14 residues. The CDR3 DNA reads as TGTGCCAGCAGTGATGTAGGCCCTAATGAAAAACTGTTTTTT. It encodes CASSDVGPNEKLFF. Combining the CDR3 with reference TRBV25-1 and TRBJ1-4 gives the whole variable domain EADIYQTPRYLVIGTGKKITLECSQTMGHDKMYWYQQDPGMELHLIHYSYGVNSTEKGDLSSESTVSRIRTEHFPLTLESARPSHTSQYLCASSDVGPNEKLFFGSGTQLSVL.

On this clone: The sample holds other DNA sequences that translate to the same CDR3. The chain combines TRBV7-2 with TRBJ1-6; D is undetermined. V lost 2 bases and J 0 bases, leaving 8 bases between the germline ends. There are 16 residues in the CDR3. Germline V gene sequence: CDR1 SGHTA, CDR2 FQGNSA. The DNA for the CDR3 is TGTGCCAGCAGCTTAACACGGAGCTCCTATAATTCACCCCTCCACTTT. As protein: CASSLTRSSYNSPLHF.

The table lists this clone with many counts. This chain joins TRBV11-2 and TRBJ1-1; D not resolved. In germline, CDR1 is SGHAT, CDR2 FQNNGV. The V end lost 1 base, the J end lost 1 base, and 10 bases lay between the germline ends. CDR3 length: 15 residues. CDR3 region: CASSLGQTANTEAFF. The CDR3 nucleotides are TGTGCCAGCAGCTTAGGGCAAACGGCGAACACTGAAGCTTTCTTT.

This chain uses TRBV4-2 with TRBJ2-1, with TRBD2 matching 7 bases. The V segment lost 4 bases and the J segment 5 bases; nucleotides outside the gene matches: 8. This CDR3 region has 15 residues. Germline V gene lookup returns CDR1 LGHNA and CDR2 YNFKEQ. Here the CDR3 reads CASSRSQRGHNEQFF. The CDR3 DNA reads TGTGCCAGCAGCCGGTCCCAGCGGGGCCACAATGAGCAGTTCTTC.

There are a few counts of this clone. This rearrangement joins TRBV19 to TRBJ2-5; 9 positions agree with TRBD2. The CDR3 has 16 residues. Germline assignment: CDR1 LNHDA and CDR2 SQIVND (reference sequence). V shed 3 bases and J 3 bases; nucleotides not matched to a gene: 8. CDR3 region: CASSISSGGGEETQYF. In nucleotides, the CDR3 is TGTGCCAGTAGTATCTCTTCGGGCGGGGGGGAAGAGACCCAGTACTTC. Looking up the rest from reference TRBV19 and TRBJ2-5 gives the full variable domain: DGGITQSPKYLFRKEGQNVTLSCEQNLNHDAMYWYRQDPGQGLRLIYYSQIVNDFQKGDIAEGYSVSREKKESFPLTVTSAQKNPTAFYLCASSISSGGGEETQYFGPGTRLLVL.

This clone was observed a handful of times. The rearrangement joins TRBV4-1 to TRBJ2-3, with TRBD2 matching 8 bases. CDR3 size: 17 residues. Trimming removed 2 bases from V and 2 bases from J; junction bases left unmatched: 9. Germline V CDR1 and CDR2: MGHRA, YSYEKL. The CDR3 DNA is TGCGCCAGCAGCCAATACAAGGCGGGGGGAAACACAGATACGCAGTATTTT. Residues: CASSQYKAGGNTDTQYF.

This clone was counted only a few times. The chain uses TRBV7-9 and TRBJ2-7; perhaps TRBD1 as D (5 bases). V was pared by 5 bases and J by 2 bases, with 16 bases between. CDR3 length: 15 amino acids. From germline, CDR1 is SEHNR and CDR2 FQNEAQ (reference sequence). Written as DNA, the CDR3 is TGTGCCAGCAGCCCATCTGGGGCGGCAACCTACGAGCAGTACGTC. Amino acid sequence: CASSPSGAATYEQYV.